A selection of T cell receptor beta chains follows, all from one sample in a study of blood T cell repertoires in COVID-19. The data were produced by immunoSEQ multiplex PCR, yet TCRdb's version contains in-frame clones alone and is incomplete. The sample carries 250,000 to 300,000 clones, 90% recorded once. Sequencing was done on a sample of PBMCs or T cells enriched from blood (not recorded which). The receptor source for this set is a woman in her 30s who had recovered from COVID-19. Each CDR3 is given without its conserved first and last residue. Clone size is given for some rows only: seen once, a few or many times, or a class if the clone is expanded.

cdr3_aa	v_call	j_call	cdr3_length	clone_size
ASSKTGSYEEQY	TRBV7-9	TRBJ2-7	12	NA
ASSLGEQETQY	TRBV11-1	TRBJ2-5	11	NA
ASSLGLGTEAF	TRBV28	TRBJ1-1	11	once
ASRSGTGNTGELF	TRBV28	TRBJ2-2	13	once
ASSTGGGRDTQY	TRBV5-5	TRBJ2-3	12	NA
ASSVFGDRGTYGYT	TRBV28	TRBJ1-2	14	once
ASSQDTGTEAF	TRBV4-3	TRBJ1-1	11	NA
ASSDGAGNQPQH	TRBV2	TRBJ1-5	12	NA
ASSLAQGGFYGYT	TRBV5-1	TRBJ1-2	13	NA
ASSKQGIDGYT	TRBV12-3/TRBV12-4	TRBJ1-2	11	few
ASSWKGNYGYT	TRBV12-3/TRBV12-4	TRBJ1-2	11	few
ASSFSDSWTEAF	TRBV28	TRBJ1-1	12	NA
ASSEWRERGNEQF	TRBV10-2	TRBJ2-1	13	NA
ASSLQIAESYNEQF	TRBV19	TRBJ2-1	14	NA
ASSPGTGVDEQY	TRBV28	TRBJ2-7	12	once
ASSPQETQY	TRBV6-5	TRBJ2-5	9	NA
ASSARQGLGGNTIY	TRBV9	TRBJ1-3	14	NA
ASIGGLGTYNEQF	TRBV19	TRBJ2-1	13	NA
ASSAVSGSTDTQY	TRBV7-9	TRBJ2-3	13	NA
ASSPSGTGREQY	TRBV18	TRBJ2-7	12	NA
ASRAPGLSEAF	TRBV28	TRBJ1-1	11	NA
ATSDLGAGAEDTQY	TRBV24-1	TRBJ2-3	14	NA
ASTPDTEETQY	TRBV12-3/TRBV12-4	TRBJ2-5	11	NA
ASSLRETSGRPYNEQF	TRBV27	TRBJ2-1	16	NA
ASSPGQIYGYT	TRBV9	TRBJ1-2	11	few
ASSQAGGGWETQY	TRBV2	TRBJ2-5	13	many
ASGLQGAQNYNEQF	TRBV9	TRBJ2-1	14	NA
ASSLNPRAGELF	TRBV27	TRBJ2-2	12	NA
ASSVVAGGITDTQY	TRBV9	TRBJ2-3	14	NA
ASSPTSGTDTQY	TRBV18	TRBJ2-3	12	NA
ASSVAGGNTGELF	TRBV9	TRBJ2-2	13	NA
ASSPSRGPGELF	TRBV4-3	TRBJ2-2	12	NA
ASSLGQGSGSPLH	TRBV27	TRBJ1-6	13	NA
ASSLGLAGANEQF	TRBV4-2	TRBJ2-1	13	NA
SASRQGAMGELF	TRBV20-1	TRBJ2-2	12	NA
ASTPSMATYGYT	TRBV19	TRBJ1-2	12	NA
ASSAGLSPLSYNEQF	TRBV5-1	TRBJ2-1	15	once
ASSQDVTSLANEQF	TRBV4-1	TRBJ2-1	14	NA
SVRGHGEPMNTEAF	TRBV29-1	TRBJ1-1	14	NA
ASSVDGQRNSPLH	TRBV9	TRBJ1-6	13	NA
ASSLGTGEGNTIY	TRBV7-9	TRBJ1-3	13	NA
ASSGNGEEDRGYSPLH	TRBV10-1	TRBJ1-6	16	NA
ASSYSGQDPYEQY	TRBV6-6	TRBJ2-7	13	NA
ASSLTGGWGNSPLH	TRBV5-1	TRBJ1-6	14	NA
ASSDGTEIYNEQF	TRBV6-4	TRBJ2-1	13	NA
ASSETGASNNSPLH	TRBV2	TRBJ1-6	14	NA
ASSLGGLAGTPVRYNEQF	TRBV5-1	TRBJ2-1	18	NA